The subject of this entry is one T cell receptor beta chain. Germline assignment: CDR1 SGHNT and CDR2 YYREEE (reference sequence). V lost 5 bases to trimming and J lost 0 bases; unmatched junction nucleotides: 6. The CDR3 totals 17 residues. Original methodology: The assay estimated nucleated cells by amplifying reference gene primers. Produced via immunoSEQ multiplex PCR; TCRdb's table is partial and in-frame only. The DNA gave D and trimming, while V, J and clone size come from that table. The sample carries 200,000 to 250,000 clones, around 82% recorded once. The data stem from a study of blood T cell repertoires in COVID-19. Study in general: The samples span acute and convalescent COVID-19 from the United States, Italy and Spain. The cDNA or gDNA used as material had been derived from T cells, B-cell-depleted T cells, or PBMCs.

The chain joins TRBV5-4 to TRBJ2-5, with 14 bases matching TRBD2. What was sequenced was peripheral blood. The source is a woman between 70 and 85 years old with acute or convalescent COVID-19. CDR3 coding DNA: TGTGCCAGCAGGCGGACTAGCGGGAGGCCGGACCAAGAGACCCAGTACTTC. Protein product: CASRRTSGRPDQETQYF.